A selection of T cell receptor beta chains follows, all from one sample in a study of OX40 agonist ivuxolimab in advanced cancers. Clones were read by immunoSEQ multiplex PCR, and TCRdb kept only the in-frame ones, dropping some. This sample has 35,000 to 40,000 clones, with nearly 85% found just once. The sample consisted of CD4+ or CD8+ T cells sorted from blood, taken in a trial of the OX40 agonist ivuxolimab. All receptors come from an adult with an advanced solid tumor such as melanoma, head and neck, liver or kidney cancer. CDR3s include the opening cysteine and the closing phenylalanine or tryptophan. Fields, in order: CDR3 protein, CDR3 DNA, clone size, CDR3 length, V gene, J gene, D gene. The D gene is left open where the match is weak. Only some rows state a clone size, as once, few, many or a class for expanded clones.

cdr3_aa: CASSQDPGGRTEAFF; cdr3_nt: TGCGCCAGCAGCCAAGATCCTGGCGGGAGGACTGAAGCTTTCTTT; clone_size: NA; cdr3_length: 15; v_call: TRBV4-1; j_call: TRBJ1-1; d_call: NA
cdr3_aa: CASTGTGVISGANVLTF; cdr3_nt: TGTGCCAGCACCGGGACAGGGGTTATCTCTGGGGCCAACGTCCTGACTTTC; clone_size: NA; cdr3_length: 17; v_call: TRBV13; j_call: TRBJ2-6; d_call: TRBD1
cdr3_aa: CATSRVSGPNEKLFF; cdr3_nt: TGTGCCACCAGCAGAGTTTCCGGGCCTAATGAAAAACTGTTTTTT; clone_size: NA; cdr3_length: 15; v_call: TRBV15; j_call: TRBJ1-4; d_call: NA
cdr3_aa: CASSLGLAGGTQYF; cdr3_nt: TGCGCCAGCAGCTTGGGTCTAGCGGGCGGGACCCAGTACTTC; clone_size: NA; cdr3_length: 14; v_call: TRBV5-1; j_call: TRBJ2-5; d_call: TRBD2
cdr3_aa: CASSLPGTGMANYGYTF; cdr3_nt: TGTGCCAGCAGCCTTCCCGGGACAGGGATGGCTAACTATGGCTACACCTTC; clone_size: NA; cdr3_length: 17; v_call: TRBV28; j_call: TRBJ1-2; d_call: TRBD1
cdr3_aa: CASSSYRFGGELFF; cdr3_nt: TGTGCCAGCAGCTCCTACAGATTTGGCGGGGAGCTGTTTTTT; clone_size: NA; cdr3_length: 14; v_call: TRBV11-2; j_call: TRBJ2-2; d_call: NA
cdr3_aa: CASSRERVSSYNEQFF; cdr3_nt: TGCGCCAGCAGCCGCGAGCGGGTGAGCTCCTACAATGAGCAGTTCTTC; clone_size: many; cdr3_length: 16; v_call: TRBV4-3; j_call: TRBJ2-1; d_call: NA
cdr3_aa: CASSAFQNTEAFF; cdr3_nt: TGTGCCAGCAGCGCATTCCAGAACACTGAAGCTTTCTTT; clone_size: NA; cdr3_length: 13; v_call: TRBV7-2; j_call: TRBJ1-1; d_call: NA
cdr3_aa: CASSPGQGWGNEKLFF; cdr3_nt: TGTGCCAGCAGTCCGGGACAGGGGTGGGGTAATGAAAAACTGTTTTTT; clone_size: few; cdr3_length: 16; v_call: TRBV27; j_call: TRBJ1-4; d_call: TRBD1
cdr3_aa: CASTSGGDSGNEQFF; cdr3_nt: TGTGCCAGTACTAGCGGGGGGGACTCGGGCAATGAGCAGTTCTTC; clone_size: NA; cdr3_length: 15; v_call: TRBV6-1; j_call: TRBJ2-1; d_call: TRBD2